The 27 T cell receptor beta chains listed next were all sequenced from one sample in a study of early T cells in non-severe SARS-CoV-2 infection. Each CDR3 protein is one row after TCRdb ran MiXCR on the 5' RACE reads. The sample lists some 80,000 distinct CDR3 sequences; roughly 10% were seen once. The sequenced sample was whole blood, obtained at baseline. The receptors shown here come from an adult who was a healthcare worker with PCR-confirmed SARS-CoV-2 infection or an uninfected control (not recorded which).

This clonotype has at least ten counts. V is TRBV7-9 and J is TRBJ1-3, with D tentatively TRBD1 (6 bases). V was cut by 4 bases and J by 1 base, with 11 bases left in between. The CDR3 is made up of 15 amino acids. CDR1 is SEHNR, CDR2 FQNEAQ, per germline (reference sequence). In nucleotides, the CDR3 is TGTGCCAGCAGCTCAAGGGGGGGGTCTGGAAACACCATATATTTT. Protein product: CASSSRGGSGNTIYF.

The rearrangement uses TRBV28 and TRBJ1-2, with D tentatively TRBD1 (5 bases). Germline V gene sequence: CDR1 MDHEN, CDR2 SYDVKM. V lost 7 bases, J lost 4 bases, and 13 bases lay in between. CDR3 length: 13 amino acids. CDR3 in amino acids: CASTPRGFYGYTF. The CDR3 region has the DNA TGTGCCAGCACCCCCCGGGGGTTCTATGGCTACACCTTC.

The rearrangement uses TRBV7-6 and TRBJ2-3, with a weak D call TRBD1 (5 bases). Trimming took 2 bases from V and 3 from J, leaving 9 bases between them. Germline V gene lookup returns CDR1 SGHVS and CDR2 FNYEAQ. This CDR3 has 14 residues. Here the CDR3 reads CASSLPGRTDTQYF. The CDR3 DNA reads as TGTGCCAGCAGCTTACCAGGGCGGACAGATACGCAGTATTTT.

The chain uses TRBV3-1 and TRBJ1-6, with a possible D match to TRBD1 (6 bases). V lost 4 bases and J lost 13, with 26 bases in between. The CDR3 length is 17 residues. Germline V gene sequence: CDR1 LGHDT, CDR2 YNNKEL (reference sequence). The CDR3 reads CASSPTESSTGIFPLHF. In DNA, the CDR3 is TGTGCCAGCAGCCCTACCGAATCGTCGACAGGTATTTTCCCCCTCCACTTT.

The rearrangement links TRBV19 to TRBJ2-1, with D hard to call. Trimming took off 4 bases at V and 7 bases at J, with 8 bases between the two ends. Germline V gene sequence: CDR1 LNHDA, CDR2 SQIVND (reference sequence). This CDR3 contains 12 residues. The DNA of the CDR3 is TGTGCCAGTAGTACTAGTGGGAATGAGCAGTTCTTC. It translates to CASSTSGNEQFF.

This clonotype was observed a few times. The gene calls are TRBV25-1 and TRBJ2-2; 7 bases match TRBD1. V lost 1 base and J lost 1; bases outside the gene matches: 3. CDR1 MGHDK and CDR2 SYGVNS come from the germline V gene. The CDR3 has 16 residues. The CDR3 spells CASSESRTGNTGELFF. The CDR3, as DNA: TGTGCCAGCAGTGAATCGCGGACAGGGAACACCGGGGAGCTGTTTTTT. The complete variable domain, with remaining parts taken from reference TRBV25-1 and TRBJ2-2, reads EADIYQTPRYLVIGTGKKITLECSQTMGHDKMYWYQQDPGMELHLIHYSYGVNSTEKGDLSSESTVSRIRTEHFPLTLESARPSHTSQYLCASSESRTGNTGELFFGEGSRLTVL.

This clonotype was recorded many times. The V gene is TRBV5-1, the J gene TRBJ2-3; no reliable D call. There are 14 residues in the CDR3. Trimming shortened V by 1 base and J by 1 base, and 7 bases separated the two germline ends. The germline V gene has CDR1 SGHRS and CDR2 YFSETQ. CDR3 in DNA: TGCGCCAGCAGCTTGCTAGTAGGCACAGATACGCAGTATTTT. Protein sequence: CASSLLVGTDTQYF.

The table lists this clonotype with a few counts. V gene TRBV24-1 combines with J gene TRBJ2-1, with 9 bases lining up with TRBD2. The CDR3 spans 16 residues. The V gene end was trimmed by 9 bases and the J gene end by 8 bases; junction bases not matched to a gene: 16. Germline V gene sequence: CDR1 KGHDR, CDR2 SFDVKD. CDR3 residues: CATGAGGVLRIDEQFF. DNA of the CDR3: TGTGCCACCGGCGCGGGAGGGGTTTTGCGGATCGATGAGCAGTTCTTC.

This clonotype was picked up a small number of times. This chain links TRBV10-3 with TRBJ1-1, with D hard to call. The CDR3 length is 12 residues. V lost 6 bases and J 4 bases, leaving 9 bases between the germline ends. CDR1 and CDR2 (germline): ENHRY, SYGVKD. CDR3 amino acids: CAIRAGITEAFF. CDR3 sequence (DNA): TGTGCCATCAGGGCGGGGATCACTGAAGCTTTCTTT.

This clonotype was recorded many times. The chain uses TRBV11-1 and TRBJ2-2, with 13 bases identical to TRBD2. The CDR3 spans 15 residues. V lost 5 bases, J lost 7 bases, and 4 bases stayed unmatched. Per the germline V gene, CDR1 is SGHAT and CDR2 is FQDESV (reference sequence). The chain's CDR3 is CASSPGLAGVGELFF. The CDR3 region has the DNA TGTGCCAGCAGCCCCGGACTAGCGGGAGTCGGGGAGCTGTTTTTT.

The chain's CDR3 is CASSPQSTGHIYTF. CDR3 DNA sequence: TGTGCCAGCAGTCCGCAATCAACAGGGCATATTTACACCTTC. The chain links TRBV12-3 or TRBV12-4 to TRBJ1-2, with D possibly TRBD1 on 6 matching bases. The ends were cut back, 5 bases at V and 11 bases at J, with 21 bases in the middle. This CDR3 region has 14 residues.

This chain connects TRBV6-2 or TRBV6-3 to TRBJ2-3, with TRBD2 matching over 10 bases. There are 15 residues in the CDR3. Germline assignment: CDR1 MNHEY and CDR2 SVGEGT. V was clipped by 6 bases and J by 0 bases; unmatched bases: 3. The CDR3 bases are TGTGCCAGCAGAGCTAGCGGGGGAAGCACAGATACGCAGTATTTT. It is translated as CASRASGGSTDTQYF.

The CDR3 coding sequence is TGTGCCAGCTCTGCTGACCAACCGGGACTAGCGGGAGCGGATGGGGAGACCCAGTACTTC. Its translation is CASSADQPGLAGADGETQYF. The chain carries TRBV2 and TRBJ2-5, with 14 bases aligning to TRBD2. This CDR3 spans 20 amino acids. With 8 bases clipped from V and 5 bases from J, the junction kept 22 bases outside the gene matches. Germline V gene sequence: CDR1 SNHLY, CDR2 FYNNEI.

This clonotype was counted between two and nine times. The V and J genes are TRBV27 and TRBJ2-7, with 9 bases aligning to TRBD1. CDR1 and CDR2 (germline): MNHEY, SMNVEV (reference sequence). This CDR3 is 14 amino acids long. Germline trimming cut 2 bases from V and 4 bases from J; bases unmatched to any gene: 3. In DNA, the CDR3 is TGTGCCAGCAGTTTAGTTGGGACAGGGTACGAGCAGTACTTC. Translation: CASSLVGTGYEQYF.

In this sample, this clonotype turned up a few times. The CDR3 sequence is CSATPKSMGTGELFF. The CDR3 nucleotides read TGCAGTGCTACTCCTAAGAGCATGGGCACCGGGGAGCTGTTTTTT. This sequence joins TRBV20-1 and TRBJ2-2; unclear D gene. The germline V and J ends were trimmed by 4 bases and 4 bases, with 16 bases remaining between them. CDR3 length: 15 amino acids. The germline CDR1 and CDR2 sequences are DFQATT and SNEGSKA (reference sequence).

The chain employs TRBV27 and TRBJ2-1; 13 bases line up with TRBD2. V lost 6 bases, J lost 15 bases, and 8 bases stayed unmatched. Germline loops: CDR1 MNHEY, CDR2 SMNVEV (reference sequence). This CDR3 spans 13 amino acids. CDR3 in amino acids: CASRPTSGRAPFF. The CDR3 DNA reads TGTGCCAGCAGACCCACTAGCGGGAGGGCCCCGTTCTTC.

In this sample, this clonotype turned up a few times. The chain employs TRBV10-1 and TRBJ2-3; TRBD1 matches 9 bases. From germline, CDR1 is WNHNN and CDR2 SYGVQD (reference sequence). The J segment lost 3 bases and the V segment lost 4 bases, leaving 14 bases of the junction unmatched. The CDR3 has 18 residues. CDR3 nucleotide sequence: TGCGCCAGCAGTGCCGGGACAGGGCGGGGGCCCTGGACAGATACGCAGTATTTT. It yields the protein CASSAGTGRGPWTDTQYF.

The chain couples TRBV9 to TRBJ2-2; D could derive from TRBD1 or TRBD2 (5 bases each). CDR1 and CDR2 from the germline V gene are SGDLS and YYNGEE. The CDR3 covers 16 residues. Between the trimmed V and J ends, which lost 3 bases and 6 bases, there was a span of 18 bases. The CDR3 is CASSGGGRARAGELFF. CDR3 DNA sequence: TGTGCCAGCAGCGGAGGAGGCAGGGCGAGGGCCGGGGAGCTGTTTTTT. Full variable domain (rest looked up from reference TRBV9 and TRBJ2-2): DSGVTQTPKHLITATGQRVTLRCSPRSGDLSVYWYQQSLDQGLQFLIQYYNGEERAKGNILERFSAQQFPDLHSELNLSSLELGDSALYFCASSGGGRARAGELFFGEGSRLTVL.

This clonotype was seen many times. The V call is TRBV4-2, the J call TRBJ2-5; D gene uncertain. The CDR3 has 14 amino acids. Trimming pared 1 base from V and 1 base from J, leaving 7 bases between. Germline V CDR1 and CDR2: LGHNA, YNFKEQ. CDR3 coding DNA: TGTGCCAGCAGCCAAGGGGTAATCCAAGAGACCCAGTACTTC. Translated: CASSQGVIQETQYF.

A few counts support this clonotype. V and J are TRBV18 and TRBJ1-6, with a possible D match to TRBD1 (6 bases). Germline CDR1 is KGHSH and CDR2 is LQKENI. V was pared by 2 bases and J by 7 bases, with 15 bases between. CDR3 size: 16 residues. CDR3 sequence (DNA): TGTGCCAGCTCACCAAGACAGGATTTCGGAAATTCACCCCTCCACTTT. It yields the protein CASSPRQDFGNSPLHF. Variable domain in full (rest from reference TRBV18 and TRBJ1-6): NAGVMQNPRHLVRRRGQEARLRCSPMKGHSHVYWYRQLPEEGLKFMVYLQKENIIDESGMPKERFSAEFPKEGPSILRIQQVVRGDSAAYFCASSPRQDFGNSPLHFGNGTRLTVT.

This clonotype showed up many times. The chain carries TRBV6-1 and TRBJ2-5; TRBD1 matches 9 bases. V shed 5 bases, J shed 5 bases, and the junction held 9 bases outside the gene matches. Germline values: CDR1 MNHNS, CDR2 SASEGT. The CDR3 has 15 residues. CDR3 coding DNA: TGTGCCAGCAGTCCCCGGGACAGGGTAGGCGAGACCCAGTACTTC. Residues: CASSPRDRVGETQYF.

V is TRBV4-1 and J is TRBJ2-5; tentative D call: TRBD2 (6 bases). Germline CDR1 is MGHRA and CDR2 is YSYEKL. V was shortened by 4 bases and J by 5 bases, with 20 bases between the two germline ends. The CDR3 is 16 residues long. The CDR3 DNA is TGCGCCAGCAGCCCAAATAAGGGAGCGGGTCAGGAGACCCAGTACTTC. It codes for CASSPNKGAGQETQYF.

Worth noting for this clonotype: One end of the junction varies from germline; a read error may be responsible. The V and J genes are TRBV20-1 and TRBJ2-1, with 12 nucleotides matching TRBD2. The CDR3 has 15 residues. Germline assignment: CDR1 DFQATT and CDR2 SNEGSKA (reference sequence). The CDR3: CSATTSGGSYNGQFF. The DNA of the CDR3 is TGCAGTGCTACGACTAGCGGGGGCTCCTACAATGGGCAGTTCTTC.

This clonotype was detected ten times or more. This rearrangement joins TRBV27 to TRBJ2-1; D gene unclear. Germline CDR1 MNHEY, CDR2 SMNVEV (reference sequence). CDR3 length: 13 residues. Trimming left V 0 bases short and J 9 bases short, with 9 bases between. The CDR3 here is CASSLSVAREQFF. Here the CDR3 DNA reads TGTGCCAGCAGTTTATCGGTTGCGCGTGAGCAGTTCTTC.

This clonotype was found many times. The V call is TRBV12-3 or TRBV12-4, the J call TRBJ2-1; the D is unclear. V lost 5 bases to trimming and J lost 6 bases, with 17 bases between them. The CDR3 loop spans 15 amino acids. The CDR3 protein is CASSESSSGRNEQFF. The CDR3 DNA is TGTGCCAGCAGTGAAAGTAGCAGTGGGCGCAATGAGCAGTTCTTC.

A few counts support this clonotype. An end of the junction differs from the germline gene, which may be a read error. The CDR3 sequence: CASSTTGPHQGTQYF. CDR3 coding DNA: TGTGCCAGCAGCACGACCGGCCCTCATCAAGGGACCCAGTACTTC. The chain couples TRBV7-2 to TRBJ2-5; D call uncertain. Germline V gives CDR1 SGHTA, CDR2 FQGNSA. This CDR3 comprises 15 residues.

A few counts support this clonotype. V usage is TRBV9 and J usage is TRBJ1-6, with D hard to call. Germline CDR1 reads SGDLS; CDR2 reads YYNGEE. V lost 7 bases and J lost 10, with 9 bases in between. The CDR3 is 11 amino acids. CDR3 region: CASGKSSPLHF. The CDR3 nucleotides are TGTGCCAGCGGGAAGAGCTCACCCCTCCACTTT.